The 3 T cell receptor beta chains given below trace back to one sample, sequenced in a study of tumor-infiltrating lymphocytes in localized non-small cell lung cancer. Sequencing used immunoSEQ multiplex PCR; TCRdb keeps in-frame clones, though not all of them. This table holds about 15,000 clones, approximately 80% found once. Sequencing input: lung tumor tissue. The receptors derive from a human donor with non-small cell lung cancer.

The rearrangement links TRBV7-3 to TRBJ2-2; D gene uncertain. CDR3 size: 13 residues. Trimming cost V 6 bases and J 5 bases, with 10 bases left between them. Per germline, CDR1 SGHTA and CDR2 FQGTGA. In nucleotides, the CDR3 is TGTGCCAGCAGGGTAACTACAACCGGGGAGCTGTTTTTT. Protein: CASRVTTTGELFF.

V gene TRBV5-1 combines with J gene TRBJ2-2; TRBD1 aligns across 7 bases. Germline CDR1 SGHRS, CDR2 YFSETQ. The CDR3 runs to 15 residues. Trimming cost V 4 bases and J 0 bases; bases outside gene matches: 3. The CDR3 protein is CASSLTGANTGELFF. The CDR3 DNA reads TGCGCCAGCAGCCTAACAGGGGCGAACACCGGGGAGCTGTTTTTT. Based on the CDR3 plus reference TRBV5-1 and TRBJ2-2, the full variable domain is KAGVTQTPRYLIKTRGQQVTLSCSPISGHRSVSWYQQTPGQGLQFLFEYFSETQRNKGNFPGRFSGRQFSNSRSEMNVSTLELGDSALYLCASSLTGANTGELFFGEGSRLTVL.

This chain links TRBV28 with TRBJ1-4; 8 positions match TRBD1. The J segment lost 7 bases and the V segment lost 5 bases, leaving 12 bases of the junction unmatched. Germline values: CDR1 MDHEN, CDR2 SYDVKM. The CDR3 runs 16 residues. CDR3 region: CASSQDRANSGEKLFF. The CDR3 DNA reads as TGTGCCAGCAGTCAGGACAGGGCTAACTCGGGTGAAAAACTGTTTTTT.